A single sample gave rise to the 16 T cell receptor beta chains below, sequenced in a study of human versus mouse CDR3 diversity and MHC coevolution. Only in-frame clones appear in the TCRdb table, and some are missing; sequencing was by immunoSEQ multiplex PCR. This sample has tens of thousands of clones, with 85% to 95% found just once. Sequencing used naive CD4+ T cells from blood. Subset indicated: CD45RO-negative CD62L-positive naive CD4 T cells. The receptors derive from a person aged 25-75 years in good health.

The chain combines TRBV5-1 with TRBJ1-2; tentatively, D is TRBD1 (6 bases). Germline CDR1 SGHRS, CDR2 YFSETQ. Deletions cut 4 bases from V and 3 bases from J, with 10 bases between. CDR3 length: 13 residues. This CDR3 is CASSPTGDYGYTF. In nucleotides, the CDR3 is TGCGCCAGCAGCCCGACAGGAGACTATGGCTACACCTTC.

In this sample, this clone turned up once. The V gene is TRBV19, the J gene TRBJ1-1, with D possibly matching TRBD1 (5 bases). Trimming left V 7 bases short and J 0 bases short, with 12 bases between. Germline CDR1 LNHDA, CDR2 SQIVND (reference sequence). CDR3 length equals 14 residues. For the CDR3, the DNA is TGTGCCAGTAAACACGACAGCCTGAACACTGAAGCTTTCTTT. It codes for CASKHDSLNTEAFF.

The CDR3 sequence: CASSQTGTGSTNYGYTF. As DNA, the CDR3 is TGTGCCAGCAGCCAAACCGGGACAGGGTCAACTAACTATGGCTACACCTTC. This rearrangement joins TRBV14 to TRBJ1-2; 9 bases agree with TRBD1. The CDR3 is 17 residues long. Germline V gene lookup returns CDR1 SGHDN and CDR2 FVKESK. The V gene end was trimmed by 2 bases and the J gene end by 0 bases; junction bases not matched to a gene: 7.

This chain links TRBV7-3 with TRBJ1-1; a possible D gene is TRBD1 (5 bases). Trimming took off 4 bases at V and 1 base at J, with 13 bases between the two ends. The germline V gene encodes CDR1 SGHTA and CDR2 FQGTGA. This CDR3 is 15 amino acids long. For the CDR3, the DNA is TGTGCCAGCAGCTCGCCAGGGTCGGCGAACACTGAAGCTTTCTTT. Protein: CASSSPGSANTEAFF.

This clone was seen only a few times. The V and J genes are TRBV19 and TRBJ1-2; TRBD1 might be the D (6 bases). This CDR3 contains 16 residues. Trimming removed 3 bases from V and 2 bases from J, with 16 bases in between. From germline, CDR1 is LNHDA and CDR2 SQIVND (reference sequence). In DNA form, the CDR3 reads TGTGCCAGTAGTATCGTACAAGACAGGTTAAACTATGGCTACACCTTC. It is translated as CASSIVQDRLNYGYTF.

This chain uses TRBV29-1 with TRBJ2-3, with a tentative D call TRBD1 (5 bases). The germline gives CDR1 SQVTM, CDR2 ANQGSEA. Trimming took off 3 bases at V and 2 bases at J, with 12 bases between the two ends. This CDR3 is built from 14 residues. DNA of the CDR3: TGCAGCGTTGAGGCCCTGACAGACACAGATACGCAGTATTTT. This sequence encodes CSVEALTDTDTQYF.

This sequence joins TRBV4-1 and TRBJ2-7; 11 nucleotides match TRBD2. The V gene's germline CDR1 is MGHRA and CDR2 YSYEKL. This CDR3 has 14 amino acids. J was trimmed by 8 bases and V by 8 bases; bases with no gene match: 11. CDR3 in DNA: TGCGCCAGCGCAGGGGGACTAGCGGAGCGGAAGCAGTACTTC. Encoded protein: CASAGGLAERKQYF.

This clone appeared once. The rearrangement joins TRBV27 to TRBJ1-5; D possibly corresponds to TRBD1 (5 bases). With 5 bases removed from V and 8 bases from J, the gap between germline ends came to 16 bases. From germline, CDR1 is MNHEY and CDR2 SMNVEV (reference sequence). This CDR3 has 14 amino acids. CDR3 protein: CASSRAGLGEPQHF. CDR3 DNA: TGTGCCAGCAGTCGGGCAGGGCTTGGTGAGCCCCAGCATTTT.

The chain carries TRBV7-2 and TRBJ1-5; D possibly corresponds to TRBD1 (5 bases). The CDR3 is 17 amino acids. From germline, CDR1 is SGHTA and CDR2 FQGNSA. Deletions cut 4 bases from V and 2 bases from J, with 18 bases between. The CDR3 protein is CASSSSGVRFGNQPQHF. CDR3 DNA sequence: TGTGCCAGCAGCTCTTCGGGGGTCCGTTTCGGCAATCAGCCCCAGCATTTT.

The rearrangement links TRBV5-1 to TRBJ1-2; D not certain. V was pared by 4 bases and J by 7 bases, with 11 bases between. The CDR3 is 12 amino acids. Germline V CDR1 and CDR2: SGHRS, YFSETQ. The CDR3 DNA is TGCGCCAGCAGCCCCCGGGATGGTGGCTACACCTTC. Its translation: CASSPRDGGYTF.

The chain combines TRBV6-5 with TRBJ2-7, with unresolved D. V shed 2 bases and J shed 2 bases, with 7 bases lying between them. The CDR3 is made up of 13 amino acids. Germline V gene sequence: CDR1 MNHEY, CDR2 SVGAGI. DNA for the CDR3: TGTGCCAGCAGTTACCGACTTCCCTACGAGCAGTACTTC. This gives the protein CASSYRLPYEQYF.

CDR3 in DNA: TGTGCCAGTACCCGGGGAGGGAGCACTGAAGCTTTCTTT. It translates to CASTRGGSTEAFF. This sequence joins TRBV19 and TRBJ1-1; D is unresolved. Germline CDR1 reads LNHDA; CDR2 reads SQIVND (reference sequence). There are 13 residues in the CDR3. Trimming left V 7 bases short and J 4 bases short, with 13 bases between.

The V gene is TRBV27, the J gene TRBJ2-6; D is unresolved. The length of the CDR3 is 16 residues. Trimming stripped 7 bases from V and 4 bases from J, with 17 bases between. Germline V gene lookup returns CDR1 MNHEY and CDR2 SMNVEV (reference sequence). The CDR3 spells CASTIFRATGANVLTF. CDR3 bases: TGTGCCAGCACCATATTCCGTGCTACGGGGGCCAACGTCCTGACTTTC.

This chain joins TRBV10-3 and TRBJ1-2; perhaps TRBD1 as D (6 bases). The germline V gene has CDR1 ENHRY and CDR2 SYGVKD. V was clipped by 0 bases and J by 7 bases, with 12 bases between them. This CDR3 region has 14 residues. CDR3 residues: CAISESQGRVGYTF. DNA of the CDR3: TGTGCCATCAGTGAGTCACAGGGTAGGGTTGGCTACACCTTC.

The gene calls are TRBV2 and TRBJ1-2, with 7 bases aligning to TRBD1. Germline V lookup: CDR1 SNHLY, CDR2 FYNNEI. V shed 4 bases and J 0 bases; nucleotides not matched to a gene: 5. The CDR3 is made up of 15 amino acids. The CDR3 bases are TGTGCCAGCAGTGGACAGGGACCTTCTAACTATGGCTACACCTTC. Its translation is CASSGQGPSNYGYTF. Based on the CDR3 plus reference TRBV2 and TRBJ1-2, the full variable domain is EPEVTQTPSHQVTQMGQEVILRCVPISNHLYFYWYRQILGQKVEFLVSFYNNEISEKSEIFDDQFSVERPDGSNFTLKIRSTKLEDSAMYFCASSGQGPSNYGYTFGSGTRLTVV.

V is TRBV11-3 and J is TRBJ2-1, with D possibly being TRBD2 (6 bases). In germline, CDR1 is SGHNT, CDR2 YENEEA. The CDR3 contains 17 residues. V lost 5 bases to trimming and J lost 6 bases, with 23 bases between them. CDR3 nucleotides: TGTGCCAGCAGCCCCAAGGGGAGCGGAGGGTCGATCAATGAGCAGTTCTTC. It encodes CASSPKGSGGSINEQFF.